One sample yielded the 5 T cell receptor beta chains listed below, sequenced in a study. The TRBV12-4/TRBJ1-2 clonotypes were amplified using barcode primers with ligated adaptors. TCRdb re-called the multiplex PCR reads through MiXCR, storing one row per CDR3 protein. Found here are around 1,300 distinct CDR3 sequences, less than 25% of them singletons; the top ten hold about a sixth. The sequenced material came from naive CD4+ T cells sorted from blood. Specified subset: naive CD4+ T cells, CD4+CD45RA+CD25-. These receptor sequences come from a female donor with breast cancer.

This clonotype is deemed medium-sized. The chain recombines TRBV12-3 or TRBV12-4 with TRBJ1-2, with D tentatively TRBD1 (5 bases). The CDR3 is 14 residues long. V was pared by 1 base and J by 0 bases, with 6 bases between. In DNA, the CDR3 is TGTGCCAGCAGTTTAGGGGACCCTAACTATGGCTACACCTTC. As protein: CASSLGDPNYGYTF.

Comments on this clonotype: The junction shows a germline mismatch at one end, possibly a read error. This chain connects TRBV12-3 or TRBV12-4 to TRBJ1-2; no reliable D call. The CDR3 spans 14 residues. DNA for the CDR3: TGTGCCAGCGGTCGATCCGCAGTACTCTATGGCTGCACCTTC. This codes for CASGRSAVLYGCTF.

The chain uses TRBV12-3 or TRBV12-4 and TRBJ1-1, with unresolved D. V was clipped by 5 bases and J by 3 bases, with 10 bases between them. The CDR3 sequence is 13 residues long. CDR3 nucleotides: TGTGCCAGCAGTCCGGTTAGGTACACTGAAGCTTTCTTT. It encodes CASSPVRYTEAFF.

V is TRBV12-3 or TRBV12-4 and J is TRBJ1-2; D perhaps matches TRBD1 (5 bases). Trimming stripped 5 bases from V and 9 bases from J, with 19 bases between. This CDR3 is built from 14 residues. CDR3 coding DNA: TGTGCCAGCAGTAGAGGACGAGGGACCAGGAGCTACACCTTC. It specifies CASSRGRGTRSYTF.

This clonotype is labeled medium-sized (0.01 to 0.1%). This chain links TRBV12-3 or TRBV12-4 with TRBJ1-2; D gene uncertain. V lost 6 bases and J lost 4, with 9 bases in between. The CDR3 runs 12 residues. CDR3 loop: CASSLGSYGYTF. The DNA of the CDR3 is TGTGCCAGCAGCCTTGGGTCCTATGGCTACACCTTC.